The next 8 T cell receptor beta chains were all read from a single sample in a study of CD8+CD57+ T cells in acquired aplastic anemia. In patients chosen for sequencing, flow cytometry had shown CD8+CD57+ cell expansion. Template material for TCR beta VDJ and CDR3 profiling consisted of genomic DNA. MiXCR, run by TCRdb on the reads, gives a single entry per CDR3 protein. Here the sample spans under 150,000 distinct CDR3 sequences, 40% being singletons. Specimen: sorted CD4+, CD8+, or CD8+CD57+ T cells (not recorded which) from PBMCs. All receptors come from a human donor with aplastic anemia.

The gene calls are TRBV7-2 and TRBJ2-3, with 7 bases identical to TRBD1. CDR1 and CDR2 (germline): SGHTA, FQGNSA. This CDR3 is 16 amino acids long. V was clipped by 5 bases and J by 2 bases; unmatched bases: 10. CDR3 residues: CASSPPRTGYTDTQYF. CDR3 nucleotides: TGTGCCAGCAGCCCCCCCAGGACAGGCTACACAGATACGCAGTATTTT.

This clonotype has a handful of counts. This chain uses TRBV15 with TRBJ1-2, with 8 bases identical to TRBD1. The CDR3 is 14 amino acids. V trimming: 0 bases; J trimming: 4 bases; junction bases outside the gene matches: 1. The germline V gene encodes CDR1 LNHNV and CDR2 YYDKDF (reference sequence). This CDR3 reads CATSREGQVYGYTF. Here the CDR3 DNA reads TGTGCCACCAGCAGAGAGGGACAGGTCTATGGCTACACCTTC.

CDR3 in DNA: TGTGCCAGCAGCTTGGCTGAAGAGACCCAGTACTTC. It yields the protein CASSLAEETQYF. This chain connects TRBV9 to TRBJ2-5; D uncertain. The CDR3 is made up of 12 amino acids. In germline, CDR1 is SGDLS, CDR2 YYNGEE. V lost 4 bases and J 3 bases, leaving 7 bases between the germline ends.

This clonotype was found many times. The V call is TRBV6-1, the J call TRBJ2-5, with D possibly matching TRBD1 (6 bases). Germline loops: CDR1 MNHNS, CDR2 SASEGT. The V end lost 8 bases, the J end lost 2 bases, and 21 bases lay between the germline ends. The CDR3 totals 16 residues. The CDR3 here is CASGPGVNWGQETQYF. The DNA of the CDR3 is TGTGCCAGCGGCCCAGGGGTAAATTGGGGTCAAGAGACCCAGTACTTC.

The CDR3 DNA follows: TGTGCCAGTAGTATTACCCCAGAACTGAATTCACCCCTCCACTTT. Amino acid sequence: CASSITPELNSPLHF. The V call is TRBV19, the J call TRBJ1-6; no definite D call. Per germline, CDR1 LNHDA and CDR2 SQIVND (reference sequence). The CDR3 consists of 15 residues. Trimming shortened V by 3 bases and J by 7 bases, and 13 bases separated the two germline ends.

V usage is TRBV2 and J usage is TRBJ2-1, with TRBD2 matching 11 bases. The CDR3 spans 16 residues. V lost 6 bases and J lost 10; bases outside the gene matches: 14. From germline, CDR1 is SNHLY and CDR2 FYNNEI. This chain's CDR3 is CASSAPGLADQGEQFF. In nucleotides, the CDR3 is TGTGCCAGCAGCGCCCCGGGACTAGCGGACCAGGGGGAGCAGTTCTTC.

This clonotype was counted ten times or more. The chain uses TRBV19 and TRBJ2-2; TRBD2 matches at 9 bases. The CDR3 runs to 16 residues. J lost 7 bases, V lost 6 bases, and 12 bases had no gene match. Germline V gives CDR1 LNHDA, CDR2 SQIVND (reference sequence). The CDR3 region has the DNA TGTGCCAGTAGCTCCCCGCGGGGGGGACGAGGCGGGGAGCTGTTTTTT. It encodes CASSSPRGGRGGELFF.

This clonotype was seen many times. The rearrangement links TRBV6-4 to TRBJ2-3, with TRBD1 matching over 10 bases. J was trimmed by 6 bases and V by 8 bases; bases with no gene match: 11. In germline, CDR1 is MRHNA, CDR2 SNTAGT. CDR3 length: 15 amino acids. CDR3 nucleotides: TGTGCCAGCGGACGGACAGGGGGGGGCCTTGATACGCAGTATTTT. It codes for CASGRTGGGLDTQYF.